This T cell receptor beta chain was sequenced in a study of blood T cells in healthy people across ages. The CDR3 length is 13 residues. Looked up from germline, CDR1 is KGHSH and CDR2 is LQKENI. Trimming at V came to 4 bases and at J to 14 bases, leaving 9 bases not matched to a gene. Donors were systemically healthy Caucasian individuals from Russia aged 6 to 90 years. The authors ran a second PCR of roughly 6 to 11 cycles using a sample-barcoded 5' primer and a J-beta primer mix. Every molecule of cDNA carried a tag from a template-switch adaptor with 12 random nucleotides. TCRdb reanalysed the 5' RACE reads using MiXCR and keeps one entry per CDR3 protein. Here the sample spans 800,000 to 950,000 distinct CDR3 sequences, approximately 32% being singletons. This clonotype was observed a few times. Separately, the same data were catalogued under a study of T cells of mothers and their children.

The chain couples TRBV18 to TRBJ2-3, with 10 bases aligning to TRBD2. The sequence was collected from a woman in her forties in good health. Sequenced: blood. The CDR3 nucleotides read TGTGCCAGCTCACTTACGGAGCGGGGGGGCCGGTATTTT. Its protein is CASSLTERGGRYF. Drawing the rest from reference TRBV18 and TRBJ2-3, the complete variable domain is NAGVMQNPRHLVRRRGQEARLRCSPMKGHSHVYWYRQLPEEGLKFMVYLQKENIIDESGMPKERFSAEFPKEGPSILRIQQVVRGDSAAYFCASSLTERGGRYFGPGTRLTVL.